The next 5 T cell receptor beta chains were all read from a single sample in a study of blood T cell repertoires in COVID-19. Only in-frame clones appear in the TCRdb table, and some are missing; sequencing was by immunoSEQ multiplex PCR. The sample includes about 60,000 clones, 78% of them seen just once. The sequenced sample was peripheral blood. The origin of the receptors is a human donor in a cohort sampled during active COVID-19.

The rearrangement joins TRBV28 to TRBJ2-7; 9 bases are a match to TRBD1. The CDR3 spans 15 residues. Looked up from germline, CDR1 is MDHEN and CDR2 is SYDVKM. The V gene end was trimmed by 6 bases and the J gene end by 3 bases; junction bases not matched to a gene: 9. The CDR3 reads CASSLTGGAIYEQYF. The CDR3 bases are TGTGCCAGCAGCTTGACAGGGGGAGCAATCTACGAGCAGTACTTC.

This chain connects TRBV30 to TRBJ1-1; D is unclear. The germline gives CDR1 GTSNPN, CDR2 SVGIG (reference sequence). Trimming took off 2 bases at V and 8 bases at J, with 18 bases between the two ends. The CDR3 runs 14 residues. The CDR3 nucleotides read TGTGCCTGGAGTCCCAATACCCAAGCCGGGGAAGCTTTCTTT. It codes for CAWSPNTQAGEAFF. Full variable domain (outside the CDR3, taken from reference TRBV30 and TRBJ1-1): SQTIHQWPATLVQPVGSPLSLECTVEGTSNPNLYWYRQAAGRGLQLLFYSVGIGQISSEVPQNLSASRPQDRQFILSSKKLLLSDSGFYLCAWSPNTQAGEAFFGQGTRLTVV.

The V call is TRBV18, the J call TRBJ1-6, with TRBD1 identical over 8 bases. The germline gives CDR1 KGHSH, CDR2 LQKENI. This CDR3 has 14 residues. The junction had 9 bases not matched to a gene; V was cut back by 5 bases and J by 12 bases. CDR3 bases: TGTGCCAGCTCAACAACTTACAGGGGGGTACCCCTCCACTTT. The encoded protein is CASSTTYRGVPLHF.

This clone occurred once. The V and J genes are TRBV7-8 and TRBJ2-5; weak D call: TRBD2 (6 bases). From germline, CDR1 is SGHVS and CDR2 FQNEAQ. Trimming pared 5 bases from V and 1 base from J, leaving 8 bases between. The CDR3 totals 13 residues. This CDR3 is CASSPGAQETQYF. The CDR3 DNA is TGTGCCAGCAGCCCGGGAGCCCAAGAGACCCAGTACTTC.

The V and J genes are TRBV20-1 and TRBJ2-1; D is ambiguous. Trimming shortened V by 7 bases and J by 9 bases, and 13 bases separated the two germline ends. Germline V gives CDR1 DFQATT, CDR2 SNEGSKA (reference sequence). The CDR3 has 11 residues. Written as DNA, the CDR3 is TGCAGTGGGGCAGCCCCTGCTGAGCAGTTCTTC. Protein: CSGAAPAEQFF.